This T cell receptor (beta chain) was captured by sequencing in a study of blood T cells in healthy people across ages. The CDR3 has 14 residues. The germline CDR1 and CDR2 sequences are LNHNV and YYDKDF (reference sequence). V was clipped by 4 bases and J by 5 bases; unmatched bases: 5. Researchers isolated at least 7 million PBMCs per sample. This clonotype was picked up a small number of times. A second PCR, run for about 7 to 11 cycles, used a sample-barcoded 5' primer plus a J-beta primer mix. TCRdb re-called the 5' RACE reads through MiXCR, storing one row per CDR3 protein. The sample records about 1,400,000 distinct CDR3 sequences, approximately 60% being singletons.

The source material was blood. The V and J genes are TRBV15 and TRBJ1-5; 7 positions match TRBD1. This TCR derives from a man between 18 and 29 years old in good health. CDR3 in amino acids: CATSTGGQHQPQHF. DNA for the CDR3: TGTGCCACCAGCACCGGGGGACAGCATCAGCCCCAGCATTTT.